Reported below is one TCR beta chain. Its antigen target is currently unknown. Per-base qualities were not stored, and no clone one base away is much larger. The entry originates in a study of shared clonotypes between healthy human individuals (dated by TCRdb to between 2020 and 2021). Background on the whole study: The cohort comprised a couple of women and three men aged 18 to 49 years. For each donor, CD4 naive and CD4 memory were each run on three plates, CD8 naive on two plates, and CD8 memory on one plate. Leukapheresis yielded between about 0.94 and 10 billion PBMCs per donor. To estimate repertoire size and how much clonotype sharing occurs between individuals, the study deeply sequenced the blood TCR repertoires of a handful of healthy adults. Libraries were prepared and TCR repertoires were sequenced by different laboratories using diverse techniques, in order to increase sequencing depth and limit assay-specific biases. What the research found in general, with its limitations: Pairwise subsampling indicated that sequencing depth was expected to affect the degree of clonotype sharing among donors. Larger estimated clonotype richness was generally found for naive subsets than for memory subsets. Rarefaction of sorted-subset datasets indicated incomplete sequencing despite the large sequencing depth. Sampling was restricted to blood, and TCR repertoires in tissue are likely to differ from TCR repertoires in blood. Sharing across a few donors was observed for 4.5% to 6.5% of naive CD4, over 3% of naive CD8, 2.3% of memory CD4, and 0.4% of memory CD8 clonotypes. Because the study included a small number of donors, the genetic and exposure-history diversity represented was limited. Compared with non-shared clonotypes, the clonotypes found in all four sorted-subset donors had higher generation probabilities.

V gives up 6 bases and J gives up 2 bases, and the segment between their germline ends measures 5 bases. CDR1 and CDR2, looked up from the germline V gene (reference sequence), are MNHEY and SMNVEV. Inclusive of the bounding cysteine and phenylalanine, the CDR3 is 12 residues long. Just CDR3 DNA is preserved here, 36 bases in frame from base 1. CD8 naive samples were obtained by positive selection for CCR7 among CD45RO-negative cells, yielding a CD45RA+CCR7+ population from which TemRA cells were excluded. The donors were healthy, HIV-negative adults who had no recently reported acute infections or vaccinations. Only Caucasian adults living in Nashville, Tennessee, USA were represented among the donors. Blood was obtained by leukapheresis, after which PBMCs were separated by Ficoll-Histopaque density gradient centrifugation and cryopreserved in liquid nitrogen vapor phase. Purity and quantity of every magnetically sorted T cell population were checked by analytical flow cytometry. Genomic DNA was isolated from each sorted fraction and quantified by UV absorbance on a Nanodrop 2000c.

TCR CDR3 regions were amplified from genomic DNA by multiplex PCR using the deep immunoSEQ assay. Genomic DNA extracted from each cell subset was distributed evenly over all wells of several immunoSEQ 96-well plates, and each plate served as one replicate. For sorted subsets, roughly 190 ng of genomic DNA, equivalent to 25,000 to 35,000 T cell genomes, went into each replicate PCR. The purified libraries were quantified using a Qubit 3.0 fluorometer, sized with a Bioanalyzer 2100, and then quantified again using the KAPA Library Quantification kit. Every immunoSEQ 96-well plate was sequenced on a separate single-read 150-cycle Illumina NextSeq 550 flow cell. In the paper's pipeline: Because only junctional sequences without quality scores were contained in the immunoSEQ output, filtering matching that applied to full-length reads could not be performed. Sequences were annotated with PyIR, a Python wrapper for IgBLAST v1.9, using IMGT germline references to assign V/J genes and CDR3. Reads were removed for weak V/J assignments (E-value above 1e-6), missing CDR3, stop codons, out-of-frame junctions, or ambiguous translated residues. V3J clonotypes were defined as sequences sharing the same inferred V gene, J gene, and CDR3 amino acid sequence. The percentage overlap between two repertoires was calculated by dividing the number of shared unique clonotypes by the size of the smaller repertoire. Richness of each repertoire was evaluated using RTK rarefaction, the Chao1 estimator, and Recon v2.1 estimates of unobserved clonotypes. Generation probabilities were computed with OLGA for all TCRbeta clonotypes obtained by the gDNA method from several donors. TCRdb's version of the immuneACCESS table is confined to in-frame rearrangements and falls short of the full clone set. An unresolved V gene accounts for under half of the shortfall where checked; the remainder is of unknown origin. The DNA was the basis for D and trimming; V, J and clone size are from that table. This sample lists around 2,000,000 clones; about 95% were detected once. The top ten constitute 1% to 1.5% of the sample.

This clonotype was sampled from a man between 18 and 35 years old in good health. The V and J genes are TRBV27 and TRBJ2-4, with the D gene too uncertain to name. The sample consisted of naive CD8+ T cells sorted from blood. Reading the label with the study, this specimen's cell subset or site is: CD45RA+CCR7+. The CDR3 region: CASSGTKNIQYF. The DNA is as follows: TGTGCCAGCAGCGGCACCAAAAACATTCAGTACTTC.